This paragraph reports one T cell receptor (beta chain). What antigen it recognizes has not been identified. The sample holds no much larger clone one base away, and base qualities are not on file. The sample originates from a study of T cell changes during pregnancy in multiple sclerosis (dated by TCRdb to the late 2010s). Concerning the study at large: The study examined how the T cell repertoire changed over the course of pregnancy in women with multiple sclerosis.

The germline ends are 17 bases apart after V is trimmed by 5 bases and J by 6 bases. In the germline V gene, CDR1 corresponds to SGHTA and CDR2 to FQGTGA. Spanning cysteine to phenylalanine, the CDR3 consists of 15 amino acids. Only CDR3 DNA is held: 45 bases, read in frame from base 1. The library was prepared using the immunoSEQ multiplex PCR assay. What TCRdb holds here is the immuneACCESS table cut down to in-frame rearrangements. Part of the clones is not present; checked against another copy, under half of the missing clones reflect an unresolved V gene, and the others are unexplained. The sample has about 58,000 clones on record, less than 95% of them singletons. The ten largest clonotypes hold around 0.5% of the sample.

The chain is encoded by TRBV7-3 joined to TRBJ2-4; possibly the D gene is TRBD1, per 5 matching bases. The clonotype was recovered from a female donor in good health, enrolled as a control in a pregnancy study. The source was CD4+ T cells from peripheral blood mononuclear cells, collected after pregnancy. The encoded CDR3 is CASSNPTETPNIQYF. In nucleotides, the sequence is TGTGCCAGCAGCAACCCGACAGAAACCCCAAACATTCAGTACTTC.